This T cell receptor (beta chain) is drawn from a study of T cell clonotyping in hematopoietic cell transplantation. Study-wide results and limits: Pathologically expanded recipient clonotypes increased progressively from day 30 to day 180 as diversity fell.

The assay was immunoSEQ multiplex PCR, and TCRdb's table has in-frame clones only and misses some. The repertoire holds roughly 29,000 clones, with 92% as singletons. To note about this clone: Its antigen is unknown.

The CDR3 is 13 amino acids. CDR1 and CDR2 from the germline V gene are SGDLS and YYNGEE. V trimming: 3 bases; J trimming: 6 bases; junction bases outside the gene matches: 6. The sample consisted of PBMCs, taken 100 days after allogeneic stem cell transplant. This TCR was recovered from a female patient between 50 and 59 years old who had an allogeneic stem cell transplant from a related donor, so the T cells may come from the graft donor. Some clones in this sample may be carry-over from other donors' samples. The chain has TRBV9 and TRBJ2-7, with 7 bases identical to TRBD1. The CDR3 reads CASSAGTVGEQYF. DNA for the CDR3: TGTGCCAGCAGCGCCGGGACAGTCGGCGAGCAGTACTTC.